The 32 T cell receptor beta chains below were found in one sample sequenced in a study of vaccination effects on CD4 cells after COVID-19 (dated by TCRdb to between 2022 and 2023). Library prep was done by the immunoSEQ multiplex PCR assay. As stored in TCRdb, this immuneACCESS dataset retains in-frame rearrangements with V and J assigned. A fraction of the clones does not appear; measured against another copy, unresolved V genes explain less than half of the discrepancy, and the remainder lacks a known reason. Counted in this sample were around 45,000 clones; around 78% of them appeared once. In total, the top ten clones hold roughly 10% of the sample. No antigens are known for them. In the ViraFEST assay, PBMC were stimulated with viral peptide pools, and antigen-specific CD4+ T cell clonotypes were then identified by expansion using TCR sequencing. After around ten days of culture, CD4+ T cells were isolated with the EasySep CD4+ T cell isolation kit. Negative nucleocapsid antibody results before and after vaccination confirmed that the healthy vaccine recipients had no prior SARS-CoV-2 infection.

Sample: CD4+ T cells from PBMCs cultured with SARS-CoV-2 spike peptides, taken before COVID-19 vaccination. This specimen's cell subset or site label, interpreted: SARS-CoV-2 spike overlapping peptide pool stimulation. The receptors here all came from a human donor who received a COVID-19 vaccine.

The chain joins TRBV18 to TRBJ2-2; D possibly corresponds to TRBD1 (6 bases). Germline CDR1 reads KGHSH; CDR2 reads LQKENI. The CDR3 loop spans 15 amino acids. V lost 3 bases and J lost 1, with 9 bases in between. DNA for the CDR3: TGTGCCAGCTCACCGAACAGGGAGAACACCGGGGAGCTGTTTTTT. This sequence encodes CASSPNRENTGELFF.

The chain is built from TRBV3-1 (or the pseudogene TRBV3-2) and TRBJ1-4; possibly TRBD1 for D (5 bases). CDR3 size: 13 residues. Germline lookup yields CDR1 LGHDT and CDR2 YNNKEL (reference sequence). V was cut by 4 bases and J by 6 bases, with 9 bases left in between. The DNA for the CDR3 is TGTGCCAGCAGCCTCTTGACAGATGAAAAACTGTTTTTT. It codes for CASSLLTDEKLFF.

The J gene is TRBJ1-2, the V gene TRBV19; a weak D match, TRBD1 (6 bases). CDR1 and CDR2 from the germline V gene are LNHDA and SQIVND (reference sequence). The CDR3 is 15 residues long. Trimming shortened V by 3 bases and J by 4 bases, and 15 bases separated the two germline ends. The CDR3 DNA follows: TGTGCCAGTAGTATCCCCTCTACAGGGTTCTATGGCTACACCTTC. As protein: CASSIPSTGFYGYTF.

This clone was detected a few times. V is TRBV19 and J is TRBJ1-2; TRBD1 matches at 8 bases. Per germline, CDR1 LNHDA and CDR2 SQIVND (reference sequence). The CDR3 contains 14 residues. J gave up 3 bases and V 5 bases, and 5 bases lay outside the gene matches. CDR3 residues: CASSLLGQDYGYTF. CDR3 nucleotides: TGTGCCAGTAGTCTCCTGGGACAGGACTATGGCTACACCTTC.

The chain combines TRBV5-1 with TRBJ2-2; D remains ambiguous. The germline V and J ends were trimmed by 2 bases and 0 bases, with 8 bases remaining between them. The CDR3 has 15 residues. In germline, CDR1 is SGHRS, CDR2 YFSETQ. The CDR3 reads CASSLGRSNTGELFF. CDR3 in DNA: TGCGCCAGCAGCTTAGGTCGGTCGAACACCGGGGAGCTGTTTTTT.

J is TRBJ1-4 and V is TRBV5-6; TRBD1 matches 7 bases. From germline, CDR1 is SGHDT and CDR2 YYEEEE. Germline trimming cut 5 bases from V and 1 base from J; bases unmatched to any gene: 5. This CDR3 region has 15 residues. The CDR3 is CASSRRQGTNEKLFF. CDR3 bases: TGTGCCAGCAGTCGTAGACAGGGAACTAATGAAAAACTGTTTTTT.

The V and J genes are TRBV6-2 or TRBV6-3 and TRBJ1-5; no definite D call. Per germline, CDR1 MNHEY and CDR2 SVGEGT. The CDR3 runs 17 residues. V shed 1 base and J shed 0 bases, with 13 bases lying between them. The DNA for the CDR3 is TGTGCCAGCAGTTACTGGCCTAGTGAGTATAGCAATCAGCCCCAGCATTTT. Its translation: CASSYWPSEYSNQPQHF.

The genes are TRBV3-1 (or the pseudogene TRBV3-2) and TRBJ2-7, with 9 bases lining up with TRBD1. The CDR3 has 14 amino acids. From germline, CDR1 is LGHDT and CDR2 YNNKEL (reference sequence). Trimming cost V 4 bases and J 3 bases; bases outside gene matches: 4. DNA for the CDR3: TGTGCCAGCAGCCCTGGGACAGGGTTCTACGAGCAGTACGTC. Translating it yields CASSPGTGFYEQYV.

This chain joins TRBV24-1 and TRBJ2-3, with 8 bases lining up with TRBD2. Germline V CDR1 and CDR2: KGHDR, SFDVKD. The CDR3 covers 14 residues. Germline trimming cut 5 bases from V and 6 bases from J; bases unmatched to any gene: 6. CDR3 DNA: TGTGCCACCAGTGTGGCGGGGGGACTGGATACGCAGTATTTT. This translates into CATSVAGGLDTQYF.

This clone was seen once. The chain is built from TRBV18 and TRBJ2-4; D gene ambiguous. Trimming removed 3 bases from V and 5 bases from J, with 5 bases in between. CDR1 and CDR2 (germline): KGHSH, LQKENI. The CDR3 spans 12 residues. CDR3 DNA sequence: TGTGCCAGCTCACCGGACGAAAACATTCAGTACTTC. Protein product: CASSPDENIQYF. Full variable domain (missing parts from reference TRBV18 and TRBJ2-4): NAGVMQNPRHLVRRRGQEARLRCSPMKGHSHVYWYRQLPEEGLKFMVYLQKENIIDESGMPKERFSAEFPKEGPSILRIQQVVRGDSAAYFCASSPDENIQYFGAGTRLSVL.

The chain is built from TRBV7-2 and TRBJ1-2; the match to TRBD1 covers 9 bases. V shed 5 bases, J shed 4 bases, and the junction held 8 bases outside the gene matches. There are 15 residues in the CDR3. Germline CDR1 SGHTA, CDR2 FQGNSA. Here the CDR3 reads CASSPNRGRGYGYTF. The CDR3 nucleotides are TGTGCCAGCAGCCCTAACAGGGGGCGCGGCTATGGCTACACCTTC.

The chain carries TRBV7-2 and TRBJ2-6, with D possibly being TRBD2 (6 bases). The CDR3 is made up of 16 amino acids. Germline assignment: CDR1 SGHTA and CDR2 FQGNSA. V lost 0 bases and J lost 0, with 6 bases in between. The DNA for the CDR3 is TGTGCCAGCAGCTTAGCGGGGGGCTCTGGGGCCAACGTCCTGACTTTC. Its protein product is CASSLAGGSGANVLTF. The variable domain in full, completed from reference TRBV7-2 and TRBJ2-6, reads GAGVSQSPSNKVTEKGKDVELRCDPISGHTALYWYRQSLGQGLEFLIYFQGNSAPDKSGLPSDRFSAERTGGSVSTLTIQRTQQEDSAVYLCASSLAGGSGANVLTFGAGSRLTVL.

V and J are TRBV11-2 and TRBJ2-5; 9 nucleotides line up with TRBD2. The CDR3 has 15 residues. Unmatched junction bases numbered 6, after V lost 3 bases and J lost 4 bases. Germline CDR1 is SGHAT and CDR2 is FQNNGV. CDR3 in DNA: TGTGCCAGCAGCTTTCGAAGCGGGGGGAGAGAGACCCAGTACTTC. The encoded protein is CASSFRSGGRETQYF.

This clone has only one observation. This sequence joins TRBV4-3 and TRBJ1-2; a weak D match, TRBD1 (5 bases). V was clipped by 4 bases and J by 3 bases, with 15 bases between them. The CDR3 has 15 amino acids. The germline gives CDR1 LGHNA, CDR2 YSLEER. CDR3 sequence: CASSPSSQGDYGYTF. DNA of the CDR3: TGCGCCAGCAGCCCGTCGAGTCAGGGTGACTATGGCTACACCTTC.

This clone was counted a single time. V gene TRBV11-2 combines with J gene TRBJ2-3; D may be TRBD1 (7 bases). V dropped 4 bases and J dropped 5 bases, with 16 bases sitting between them. Looked up from germline, CDR1 is SGHAT and CDR2 is FQNNGV. This CDR3 is built from 15 residues. In DNA, the CDR3 is TGTGCCAGCAGCTCGGGACGGAGGGGGCGAGATACGCAGTATTTT. This translates into CASSSGRRGRDTQYF. Full variable domain (missing parts from reference TRBV11-2 and TRBJ2-3): EAGVAQSPRYKIIEKRQSVAFWCNPISGHATLYWYQQILGQGPKLLIQFQNNGVVDDSQLPKDRFSAERLKGVDSTLKIQPAKLEDSAVYLCASSSGRRGRDTQYFGPGTRLTVL.

The chain uses TRBV5-5 and TRBJ2-7, with D unclear. Trimming stripped 2 bases from V and 0 bases from J, with 18 bases between. The CDR3 runs to 17 residues. The germline CDR1 and CDR2 sequences are SGHKS and YYEKEE (reference sequence). The CDR3 protein is CASSFGQYELSSYEQYV. The DNA of the CDR3 is TGTGCCAGCAGCTTTGGGCAGTATGAACTTAGCTCCTACGAGCAGTACGTC.

The V gene is TRBV11-2, the J gene TRBJ1-1, with 10 bases that match TRBD1. The germline CDR1 and CDR2 sequences are SGHAT and FQNNGV. This CDR3 comprises 14 residues. V lost 4 bases and J lost 3; bases outside the gene matches: 2. DNA of the CDR3: TGTGCCAGCAGCTCAGACAGGGGGCACACTGAAGCTTTCTTT. Translating it yields CASSSDRGHTEAFF.

This clone came up a few times. The chain links TRBV6-2 or TRBV6-3 to TRBJ2-2; TRBD2 aligns across 12 bases. The length of the CDR3 is 16 residues. In germline, CDR1 is MNHEY, CDR2 SVGEGT. V was clipped by 5 bases and J by 4 bases; unmatched bases: 5. The CDR3 region is CASSRGLAGPTGELFF. The CDR3 DNA reads TGTGCCAGCAGTCGTGGACTAGCGGGGCCCACCGGGGAGCTGTTTTTT.

This chain joins TRBV6-2 or TRBV6-3 and TRBJ2-1; 7 bases match TRBD1. This CDR3 is 17 amino acids long. Trimming at V came to 4 bases and at J to 8 bases, leaving 17 bases not matched to a gene. Germline values: CDR1 MNHEY, CDR2 SVGEGT. CDR3 amino acids: CASSSTGQSPLYDEQFF. CDR3 coding DNA: TGTGCCAGCAGTTCTACGGGACAGTCTCCTTTGTACGATGAGCAGTTCTTC.

The chain combines TRBV4-1 with TRBJ2-3, with 7 bases that match TRBD1. The CDR3 is made up of 16 amino acids. V lost 4 bases and J lost 8; bases outside the gene matches: 15. Germline V lookup: CDR1 MGHRA, CDR2 YSYEKL. The CDR3 loop reads CASSRTGSSGWGTQYF. In DNA form, the CDR3 reads TGCGCCAGCAGCCGGACAGGTTCCAGCGGTTGGGGTACGCAGTATTTT.

This chain joins TRBV12-5 and TRBJ2-3; TRBD2 is a possible D gene (6 bases). The CDR3 has 17 amino acids. The germline gives CDR1 LGHNT, CDR2 FRNRAP. The V gene lost 0 bases and the J gene lost 7 bases, with 20 bases spanning the gap. Written as DNA, the CDR3 is TGTGCTAGTGGTTTGGTACGCGGGGTCTCCCAGGGTTATACGCAGTATTTT. Its translation is CASGLVRGVSQGYTQYF. Drawing the rest from reference TRBV12-5 and TRBJ2-3, the complete variable domain is DARVTQTPRHKVTEMGQEVTMRCQPILGHNTVFWYRQTMMQGLELLAYFRNRAPLDDSGMPKDRFSAEMPDATLATLKIQPSEPRDSAVYFCASGLVRGVSQGYTQYFGPGTRLTVL.

V usage is TRBV10-2 and J usage is TRBJ2-2; D is tentatively TRBD1 or TRBD2 (5 bases each). Germline lookup yields CDR1 WSHSY and CDR2 SAAADI. The CDR3 covers 18 residues. The V end lost 4 bases, the J end lost 1 base, and 19 bases lay between the germline ends. In nucleotides, the CDR3 is TGCGCCAGCAGTGCCCTTCCGGGACGCGAGTTGAACACCGGGGAGCTGTTTTTT. This encodes CASSALPGRELNTGELFF.

This sequence joins TRBV3-1 (or the pseudogene TRBV3-2) and TRBJ2-3; TRBD1 might be the D (6 bases). V was shortened by 4 bases and J by 3 bases, with 8 bases between the two germline ends. Germline lookup yields CDR1 LGHDT and CDR2 YNNKEL (reference sequence). This CDR3 is 13 amino acids long. Here the CDR3 reads CASSPGVTDTQYF. The CDR3, as DNA: TGTGCCAGCAGCCCAGGGGTTACAGATACGCAGTATTTT.

The chain combines TRBV5-1 with TRBJ1-3; no clear D gene. Germline assignment: CDR1 SGHRS and CDR2 YFSETQ. The V gene lost 1 base and the J gene lost 0 bases, with 14 bases spanning the gap. This CDR3 is 17 amino acids long. The CDR3 protein is CASSLSPRADSGNTIYF. CDR3 coding DNA: TGCGCCAGCAGCTTGTCTCCGCGGGCGGACTCTGGAAACACCATATATTTT.

The J gene is TRBJ1-2, the V gene TRBV18; TRBD1 aligns across 8 bases. Looked up from germline, CDR1 is KGHSH and CDR2 is LQKENI. The CDR3 runs to 15 residues. V lost 3 bases and J lost 2; bases outside the gene matches: 5. The CDR3 here is CASSPYPGGNYGYTF. In DNA, the CDR3 is TGTGCCAGCTCACCGTATCCAGGGGGCAACTATGGCTACACCTTC.

The chain joins TRBV5-1 to TRBJ1-1; 12 positions agree with TRBD1. The germline V gene has CDR1 SGHRS and CDR2 YFSETQ. V lost 4 bases and J lost 1; bases outside the gene matches: 11. This CDR3 region has 18 residues. Here the CDR3 reads CASSVRDRGRVENTEAFF. The CDR3 DNA is TGCGCCAGCAGCGTCCGGGACAGGGGGCGAGTGGAGAACACTGAAGCTTTCTTT.

V gene TRBV10-3 combines with J gene TRBJ2-2; no firm D call. Trimming took off 0 bases at V and 5 bases at J, with 4 bases between the two ends. The CDR3 totals 13 residues. CDR1 ENHRY and CDR2 SYGVKD come from the germline V gene. The DNA of the CDR3 is TGTGCCATCAGTGAGTCGGGGACCGGGGAGCTGTTTTTT. Encoded protein: CAISESGTGELFF.

This clone was seen a handful of times. The rearrangement uses TRBV29-1 and TRBJ1-1, with 10 bases fitting TRBD1. Trimming removed 7 bases from V and 2 bases from J; junction bases left unmatched: 4. CDR3 length: 13 amino acids. The germline gives CDR1 SQVTM, CDR2 ANQGSEA. CDR3 sequence: CSDGQGENTEAFF. The CDR3 DNA reads TGCAGCGACGGACAGGGGGAAAACACTGAAGCTTTCTTT.

This chain uses TRBV10-3 with TRBJ1-1; tentative D call: TRBD1 (6 bases). Deletions cut 3 bases from V and 7 bases from J, with 15 bases between. The CDR3 runs to 14 residues. Germline V gene data show CDR1 as ENHRY and CDR2 as SYGVKD. The CDR3 here is CAISEGGSDVEAFF. CDR3 DNA sequence: TGTGCCATCAGTGAAGGGGGATCAGACGTTGAAGCTTTCTTT.

The chain links TRBV3-1 (or the pseudogene TRBV3-2) to TRBJ2-2; D is uncertain. The CDR3 length is 14 residues. Germline values: CDR1 LGHDT, CDR2 YNNKEL (reference sequence). Trimming shortened V by 0 bases and J by 4 bases, and 6 bases separated the two germline ends. The DNA for the CDR3 is TGTGCCAGCAGCCAAGATACCGGCACCGGGGAGCTGTTTTTT. This sequence encodes CASSQDTGTGELFF.

The rearrangement uses TRBV6-5 and TRBJ1-1, with D tentatively TRBD1 (5 bases). V lost 0 bases to trimming and J lost 5 bases, with 13 bases between them. From germline, CDR1 is MNHEY and CDR2 SVGAGI. CDR3 length: 15 residues. The DNA for the CDR3 is TGTGCCAGCAGTTACTCGGTTGGGGCGCAGACTGAAGCTTTCTTT. Translation: CASSYSVGAQTEAFF.

The genes are TRBV11-3 and TRBJ2-2; D is possibly TRBD1 (5 bases). Germline V lookup: CDR1 SGHNT, CDR2 YENEEA. The CDR3 is 13 residues long. Deletions cut 1 base from V and 7 bases from J, with 7 bases between. CDR3 sequence: CASSLGGGGELFF. CDR3 DNA sequence: TGTGCCAGCAGCTTAGGGGGCGGCGGGGAGCTGTTTTTT.